This TCR beta chain was found in a study of T cells in Graves' hyperthyroidism and ophthalmopathy. The investigators amplified TCR beta CDR3 regions from RNA transcripts. Using the HTBI primer set, a first-round RT-PCR was run on the TCR CDR3. MiXCR was run by TCRdb on the multiplex PCR reads, yielding one entry per CDR3 protein. The sample lists about 690,000 distinct CDR3 sequences; 17% were seen once. CDR1 is GTSNPN and CDR2 is SVGIG in the germline V gene (reference sequence). The V end lost 3 bases, the J end lost 12 bases, and 16 bases lay between the germline ends. There are 12 residues in the CDR3. This clonotype appeared a few times.

V gene TRBV30 combines with J gene TRBJ2-3; D uncertain. The source is a middle-aged man with Graves' hyperthyroidism. Sequencing used blood. CDR3 loop: CAWSPGTIRQYF. The CDR3 DNA is TGTGCCTGGAGCCCCGGAACAATACGCCAGTATTTT.